The entry below describes one T cell receptor beta chain. The sample is drawn from a study of blood T cell repertoires in COVID-19. Study-wide context: Specimens from acute and convalescent COVID-19 originated in the United States, Italy and Spain. T cells, B-cell-depleted T cells, or PBMCs provided the cDNA or gDNA that served as material.

As originally analysed: Amplifying reference gene primers gave estimates of nucleated cell counts. Profiled with immunoSEQ multiplex PCR; TCRdb holds only in-frame clones, not every one. V and J calls and clone size come straight from that table; D and trimming were deduced from the DNA. This table holds a few hundred thousand clones, 90% found once. Sequencing input: peripheral blood. This clonotype was obtained from a woman in her 40s with acute or convalescent COVID-19.

CDR3 loop: CASSYSNRVETQYF. CDR3 nucleotides: TGTGCCAGCAGTTACTCAAACAGGGTCGAGACCCAGTACTTC. The gene calls are TRBV6-2 or TRBV6-3 and TRBJ2-5, with D maybe TRBD1 (6 bases). The CDR3 is made up of 14 amino acids. Trimming took off 0 bases at V and 5 bases at J, with 10 bases between the two ends. Germline V gene sequence: CDR1 MNHEY, CDR2 SVGEGT.